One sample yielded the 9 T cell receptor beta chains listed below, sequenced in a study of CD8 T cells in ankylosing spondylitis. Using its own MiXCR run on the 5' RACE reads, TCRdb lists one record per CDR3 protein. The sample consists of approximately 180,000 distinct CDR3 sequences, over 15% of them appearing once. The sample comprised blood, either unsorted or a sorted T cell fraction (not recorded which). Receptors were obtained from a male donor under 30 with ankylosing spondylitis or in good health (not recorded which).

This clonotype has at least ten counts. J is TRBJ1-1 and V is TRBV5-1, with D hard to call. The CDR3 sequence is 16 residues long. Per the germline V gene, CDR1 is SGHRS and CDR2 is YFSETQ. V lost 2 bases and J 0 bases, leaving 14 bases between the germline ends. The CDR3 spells CASSFLGEGMNTEAFF. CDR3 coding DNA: TGCGCCAGCAGCTTTTTAGGAGAAGGCATGAACACTGAAGCTTTCTTT.

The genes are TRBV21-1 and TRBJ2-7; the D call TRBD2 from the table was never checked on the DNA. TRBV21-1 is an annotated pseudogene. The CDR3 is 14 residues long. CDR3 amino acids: CASTTASLAGGQYV. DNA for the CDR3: TGTGCCAGCACCACGGCGTCCTTAGCGGGAGGCCAGTACGTC.

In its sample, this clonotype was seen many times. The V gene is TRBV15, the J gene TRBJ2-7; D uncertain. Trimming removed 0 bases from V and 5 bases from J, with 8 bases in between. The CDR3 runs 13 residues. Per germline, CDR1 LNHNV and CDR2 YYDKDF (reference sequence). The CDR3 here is CATSRDFGDEQYV. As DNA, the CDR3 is TGTGCCACCAGCAGAGATTTTGGAGACGAGCAGTACGTC.

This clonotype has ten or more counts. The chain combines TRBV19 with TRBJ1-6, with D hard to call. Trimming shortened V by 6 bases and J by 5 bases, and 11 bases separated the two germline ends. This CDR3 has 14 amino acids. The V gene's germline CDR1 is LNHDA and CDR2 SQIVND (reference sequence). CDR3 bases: TGTGCCAGTAGCCCCAGGAGTAATAATTCACCCCTCCACTTT. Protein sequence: CASSPRSNNSPLHF.

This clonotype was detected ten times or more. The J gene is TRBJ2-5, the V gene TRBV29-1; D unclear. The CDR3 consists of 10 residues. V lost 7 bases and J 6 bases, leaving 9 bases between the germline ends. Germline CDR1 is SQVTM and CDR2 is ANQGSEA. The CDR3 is CSASEKTQYF. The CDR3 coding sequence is TGCAGCGCCTCCGAAAAGACCCAGTACTTC.

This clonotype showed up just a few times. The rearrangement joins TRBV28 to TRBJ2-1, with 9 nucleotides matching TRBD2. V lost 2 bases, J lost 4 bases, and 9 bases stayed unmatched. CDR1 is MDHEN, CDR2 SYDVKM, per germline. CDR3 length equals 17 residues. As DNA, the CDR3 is TGTGCCAGCAGTTTAGGGGCTAGCGGGACCATTTACAATGAGCAGTTCTTC. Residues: CASSLGASGTIYNEQFF.

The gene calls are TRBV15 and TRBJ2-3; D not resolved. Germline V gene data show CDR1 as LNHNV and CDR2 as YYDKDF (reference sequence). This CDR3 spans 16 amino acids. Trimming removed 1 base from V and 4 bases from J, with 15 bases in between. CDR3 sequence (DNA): TGTGCCACCAGCAGAGGCGGCTCGAGCTTCCCAGATACGCAGTATTTT. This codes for CATSRGGSSFPDTQYF.

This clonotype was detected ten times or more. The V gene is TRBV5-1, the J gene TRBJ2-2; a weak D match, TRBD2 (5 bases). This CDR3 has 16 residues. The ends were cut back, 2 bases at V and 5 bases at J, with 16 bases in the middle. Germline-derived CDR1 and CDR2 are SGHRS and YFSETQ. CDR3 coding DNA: TGCGCCAGCAGCTTTGAGGCAAGCGGAATGACCGGGGAGCTGTTTTTT. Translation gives CASSFEASGMTGELFF.

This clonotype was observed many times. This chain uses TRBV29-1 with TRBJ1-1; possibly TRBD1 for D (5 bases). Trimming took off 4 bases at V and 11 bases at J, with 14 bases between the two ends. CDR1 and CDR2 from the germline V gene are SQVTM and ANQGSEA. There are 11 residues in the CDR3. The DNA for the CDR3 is TGCAGCGTTGGGCAGGGAAGAGGTGCTTTCTTT. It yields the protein CSVGQGRGAFF.